What follows describes a single TCR beta chain. These data come from a study of blood T cell repertoires in COVID-19. Using immunoSEQ multiplex PCR, the repertoire was profiled, and TCRdb retains in-frame clones only, with some absent. The sample has 95,000 to 130,000 clones, 70% to 85% seen once. The TCR originated in a man aged 70-80 years with active or convalescent COVID-19. The material sequenced was peripheral blood.

This chain's CDR3 is CSVEKSGAPEAFF. CDR3 coding DNA: TGCAGCGTTGAAAAGTCAGGGGCCCCTGAAGCTTTCTTT. The chain recombines TRBV29-1 with TRBJ1-1; a weak D match, TRBD1 (6 bases). Trimming stripped 2 bases from V and 6 bases from J, with 13 bases between. Per germline, CDR1 SQVTM and CDR2 ANQGSEA. The length of the CDR3 is 13 residues.